The 32 T cell receptor beta chains in this list originate from one sample, sequenced in a study of CD8 T cells in ankylosing spondylitis. Each CDR3 protein gets one entry after TCRdb re-called the 5' RACE reads with MiXCR. The sample shows about 210,000 distinct CDR3 sequences, approximately 8% of them seen only once. The specimen sequenced was blood, either unsorted or a sorted T cell fraction (not recorded which). These receptors all stem from a female donor with ankylosing spondylitis or in good health (not recorded which).

This clonotype was picked up a small number of times. V and J are TRBV29-1 and TRBJ2-7; 8 bases fit TRBD1. J lost 1 base, V lost 5 bases, and 10 bases had no gene match. The CDR3 totals 15 residues. The germline CDR1 and CDR2 sequences are SQVTM and ANQGSEA. CDR3 nucleotides: TGCAGCGTTAAAAGGAGGGACAGGACTTCCTACGAGCAGTACTTC. This encodes CSVKRRDRTSYEQYF.

This clonotype was detected a few times. The chain has TRBV10-3 and TRBJ2-5; 10 nucleotides line up with TRBD1. Germline CDR1 and CDR2: ENHRY and SYGVKD. Unmatched junction bases numbered 2, after V lost 10 bases and J lost 0 bases. This CDR3 region has 13 residues. CDR3 coding DNA: TGTGCCACTGGACAGGGGGACCAAGAGACCCAGTACTTC. Amino acids: CATGQGDQETQYF.

The sample holds a few counts of this clonotype. V is TRBV15 and J is TRBJ1-4; the D gene is possibly TRBD1 (5 bases). CDR1 and CDR2 (germline): LNHNV, YYDKDF (reference sequence). CDR3 length equals 16 residues. Trimming removed 0 bases at V and 3 bases at J, with 11 bases between. Here the CDR3 reads CATSREVVQANEKLFF. In DNA, the CDR3 is TGTGCCACCAGCAGAGAGGTGGTACAGGCTAATGAAAAACTGTTTTTT.

This clonotype was observed at least ten times. The chain links TRBV15 to TRBJ1-2, with 8 bases fitting TRBD1. The CDR3 has 13 amino acids. Germline values: CDR1 LNHNV, CDR2 YYDKDF (reference sequence). V dropped 5 bases and J dropped 4; count of bases not matched to a gene: 3. The CDR3 reads CATSQDRGYGYTF. The CDR3 DNA follows: TGTGCCACCAGCCAAGACAGGGGCTATGGCTACACCTTC.

This clonotype was recorded many times. This chain joins TRBV7-2 and TRBJ2-7; 9 nucleotides line up with TRBD2. The CDR3 totals 15 residues. With V trimmed by 4 bases and J by 2 bases, 6 bases remained unmatched. CDR1 SGHTA and CDR2 FQGNSA come from the germline V gene. The CDR3 region is CASSSLAGIAYEQYF. CDR3 DNA: TGTGCCAGCAGCTCCCTAGCGGGAATCGCCTACGAGCAGTACTTC.

This clonotype has a count of ten or more. The rearrangement joins TRBV12-3 or TRBV12-4 to TRBJ1-6, with D unclear. V gave up 7 bases and J gave up 7 bases, with 17 bases separating them. CDR3 length: 15 residues. CDR3 in amino acids: CASTFSRALNSPLHF. In nucleotides, the CDR3 is TGTGCCAGCACCTTCTCCCGGGCCTTAAATTCACCCCTCCACTTT.

This clonotype was found many times. The rearrangement joins TRBV7-9 to TRBJ2-4; 10 nucleotides align to TRBD1. The germline gives CDR1 SEHNR, CDR2 FQNEAQ (reference sequence). This CDR3 has 15 residues. With 4 bases clipped from V and 3 bases from J, the junction kept 3 bases outside the gene matches. The CDR3 DNA reads as TGTGCCAGCAGCTACGGGGACAGGGGCAAAAACATTCAGTACTTC. Translation gives CASSYGDRGKNIQYF.

This clonotype appeared many times. The V gene is TRBV24-1, the J gene TRBJ2-1; no clear D gene. This CDR3 spans 11 amino acids. Between the trimmed V and J ends, which lost 6 bases and 5 bases, there was a span of 4 bases. The germline V gene encodes CDR1 KGHDR and CDR2 SFDVKD. In DNA, the CDR3 is TGTGCCACCAGTATCGACAATGAGCAGTTCTTC. This codes for CATSIDNEQFF.

There are many counts of this clonotype. The chain links TRBV20-1 to TRBJ1-1; a weak D match, TRBD1 (5 bases). This CDR3 is 13 amino acids long. V was trimmed by 1 base and J by 11 bases, leaving 17 bases between them. Germline V CDR1 and CDR2: DFQATT, SNEGSKA (reference sequence). In DNA form, the CDR3 reads TGCAGTGCTAGAGCCCCGACAGTCGATAAGGCTTTCTTT. Its translation: CSARAPTVDKAFF.

This clonotype showed up many times. Written as DNA, the CDR3 is TGTGCCATCAGTGAGTCTGACAGGGGTTCCTACAATGAGCAGTTCTTC. Its protein is CAISESDRGSYNEQFF. V usage is TRBV10-3 and J usage is TRBJ2-1; TRBD1 matches 8 bases. Germline CDR1 ENHRY, CDR2 SYGVKD. V lost 0 bases and J lost 1; bases outside the gene matches: 2. The CDR3 is 16 residues long.

This clonotype was counted between two and nine times. V usage is TRBV11-2 and J usage is TRBJ2-7, with 11 nucleotides matching TRBD2. V lost 5 bases and J lost 4; bases outside the gene matches: 7. The CDR3 totals 15 residues. Germline V gene sequence: CDR1 SGHAT, CDR2 FQNNGV. The CDR3: CASSTRLAGNYEQYF. DNA for the CDR3: TGTGCCAGCAGCACCCGACTAGCGGGGAATTACGAGCAGTACTTC.

This clonotype was recorded at least ten times. The CDR3 nucleotides read TGTGCCAGCAGTTTCTCCACGGGAGGGCGACGATATACGCAGTATTTT. Translated, it gives CASSFSTGGRRYTQYF. This chain links TRBV28 with TRBJ2-3; 8 nucleotides match TRBD2. Germline CDR1 reads MDHEN; CDR2 reads SYDVKM. With 3 bases clipped from V and 7 bases from J, the junction kept 12 bases outside the gene matches. CDR3 length equals 16 residues.

Concerning this clonotype: The junction differs from germline at one of its ends, possibly a read error. CDR3 protein: CASSYADAPSYNKQFF. For the CDR3, the DNA is TGTGCCAGCAGTTACGCGGACGCGCCCTCCTACAATAAGCAGTTCTTC. The V and J genes are TRBV6-2 or TRBV6-3 and TRBJ2-1, with D unclear. The CDR3 is 16 amino acids. Looked up from germline, CDR1 is MNHEY and CDR2 is SVGEGT.

This clonotype came up many times. CDR3 sequence: CASSPRDWVYEQYF. CDR3 in DNA: TGTGCCAGCAGCCCCCGGGACTGGGTCTACGAGCAGTACTTC. The chain is built from TRBV7-2 and TRBJ2-7; D is perhaps TRBD2 (6 bases). Germline V gene sequence: CDR1 SGHTA, CDR2 FQGNSA. V was pared by 5 bases and J by 3 bases, with 14 bases between. The CDR3 is 14 residues long.

This clonotype turned up a few times. The chain carries TRBV28 and TRBJ2-3; the match to TRBD2 covers 9 bases. The ends lost 2 bases at V and 2 bases at J; junction bases unmatched: 5. The germline V gene has CDR1 MDHEN and CDR2 SYDVKM. The CDR3 loop spans 16 amino acids. The CDR3 spells CASSLERTSDTDTQYF. The CDR3 DNA sequence: TGTGCCAGCAGTTTAGAGCGGACTAGCGACACAGATACGCAGTATTTT.

This clonotype was found many times. The V and J genes are TRBV24-1 and TRBJ2-3; D remains ambiguous. Germline V gene data show CDR1 as KGHDR and CDR2 as SFDVKD. Between the trimmed V and J ends, which lost 7 bases and 2 bases, there was a span of 9 bases. The CDR3 covers 13 residues. The CDR3 loop is CATSVTYTDTQYF. The CDR3 coding sequence is TGTGCCACCAGCGTCACGTACACAGATACGCAGTATTTT.

This clonotype appeared many times. J is TRBJ2-1 and V is TRBV14; 7 bases fit TRBD1. V gave up 4 bases and J gave up 7 bases; unmatched junction bases: 13. Germline-derived CDR1 and CDR2 are SGHDN and FVKESK. The CDR3 sequence is 16 residues long. In nucleotides, the CDR3 is TGTGCCAGCAGCCCCAGGGGGACCATAAACCCTAATGAGCAGTTCTTC. The encoded protein is CASSPRGTINPNEQFF.

In its sample, this clonotype was seen a few times. V usage is TRBV7-2 and J usage is TRBJ2-5; no clear D gene. The CDR3 length is 13 residues. The V end lost 7 bases, the J end lost 4 bases, and 13 bases lay between the germline ends. Germline loops: CDR1 SGHTA, CDR2 FQGNSA. CDR3 DNA: TGTGCCAGCAACACGTGGGCCCGAGAGACCCAGTACTTC. Translated, it gives CASNTWARETQYF. The variable domain in full, completed from reference TRBV7-2 and TRBJ2-5, reads GAGVSQSPSNKVTEKGKDVELRCDPISGHTALYWYRQSLGQGLEFLIYFQGNSAPDKSGLPSDRFSAERTGGSVSTLTIQRTQQEDSAVYLCASNTWARETQYFGPGTRLLVL.

As to this clonotype: A much larger clonotype is one base distant, so this may be a read error. V is TRBV10-3 and J is TRBJ2-3; D is uncertain. The DNA end is a closer match to TRBJ1-5, so the J assignment may be wrong. This CDR3 is 16 amino acids long. Germline CDR1 and CDR2: ENHRY and SYGVKD. Written as DNA, the CDR3 is TGTGCCAGCAGACCGGTCCCACCAAAGGGCGCAGATACGCAGCATTTT. It is translated as CASRPVPPKGADTQHF.

The V call is TRBV7-2, the J call TRBJ1-2, with D hard to call. CDR1 is SGHTA and CDR2 is FQGNSA in the germline V gene. The ends were cut back, 5 bases at V and 5 bases at J, with 9 bases in the middle. This CDR3 contains 12 residues. The CDR3 loop is CASSLRSYGYTF. CDR3 coding DNA: TGTGCCAGCAGCCTGAGATCTTATGGCTACACCTTC.

This clonotype was seen many times. The V gene is TRBV5-6, the J gene TRBJ2-5; 14 bases agree with TRBD2. CDR3 length: 16 amino acids. Germline V lookup: CDR1 SGHDT, CDR2 YYEEEE. V lost 4 bases, J lost 5 bases, and 7 bases stayed unmatched. The CDR3 here is CASSRPTSGRVETQYF. The CDR3 DNA is TGTGCCAGCAGCCGCCCGACTAGCGGGAGGGTCGAGACCCAGTACTTC.

Many counts were recorded for this clonotype. This sequence joins TRBV5-5 and TRBJ2-7, with TRBD2 identical over 7 bases. The junction had 6 bases not matched to a gene; V was cut back by 1 base and J by 2 bases. Germline V gene data show CDR1 as SGHKS and CDR2 as YYEKEE (reference sequence). This CDR3 contains 15 residues. The CDR3 nucleotides read TGTGCCAGCAGCTTGAGTCTAGCGGAAACCTACGAGCAGTACTTC. Translated: CASSLSLAETYEQYF.

V gene TRBV29-1 combines with J gene TRBJ2-1; 8 bases map to TRBD1. This CDR3 is 13 amino acids long. Germline CDR1 is SQVTM and CDR2 is ANQGSEA. V shed 7 bases, J shed 5 bases, and the junction held 7 bases outside the gene matches. CDR3 in amino acids: CSAGDRTHNEQFF. CDR3 nucleotides: TGCAGCGCCGGGGACAGGACGCACAATGAGCAGTTCTTC.

This clonotype was recorded at least ten times. The CDR3 protein is CASSPRQGTETQYF. Written as DNA, the CDR3 is TGTGCCAGCAGCCCCCGACAGGGTACAGAGACCCAGTACTTC. The chain has TRBV9 and TRBJ2-5; 7 bases are a match to TRBD1. Germline-derived CDR1 and CDR2 are SGDLS and YYNGEE. There are 14 residues in the CDR3. V trimming: 4 bases; J trimming: 4 bases; junction bases outside the gene matches: 7.

This clonotype was seen many times. V usage is TRBV6-1 and J usage is TRBJ2-1; D is ambiguous. V was trimmed by 8 bases and J by 2 bases, leaving 16 bases between them. CDR1 MNHNS and CDR2 SASEGT come from the germline V gene. The length of the CDR3 is 15 residues. The CDR3 sequence is CASLASRGPYNEQFF. The CDR3 DNA reads as TGTGCCAGCCTGGCTAGTCGCGGCCCCTACAATGAGCAGTTCTTC.

This clonotype turned up a few times. V is TRBV6-2 or TRBV6-3 and J is TRBJ2-7; tentative D call: TRBD2 (6 bases). The germline V gene encodes CDR1 MNHEY and CDR2 SVGEGT. The germline V and J ends were trimmed by 5 bases and 3 bases, with 11 bases remaining between them. CDR3 size: 13 residues. CDR3 DNA sequence: TGTGCCAGCAGTCAGGGACTGCTCTACGAGCAGTACTTC. Protein: CASSQGLLYEQYF.

This clonotype was counted ten times or more. The chain links TRBV12-3 or TRBV12-4 to TRBJ2-7; TRBD1 matches 9 bases. This CDR3 spans 16 amino acids. V lost 1 base and J lost 2; bases outside the gene matches: 6. The CDR3: CASSLEVGTGTYEQYF. The CDR3 DNA is TGTGCCAGCAGTTTAGAGGTGGGGACAGGGACCTACGAGCAGTACTTC.

The CDR3: CASSGGPLWMDTQYF. As DNA, the CDR3 is TGTGCCAGCAGCGGAGGGCCTTTATGGATGGATACGCAGTATTTT. V gene TRBV7-2 combines with J gene TRBJ2-3; weak D call: TRBD2 (6 bases). In germline, CDR1 is SGHTA, CDR2 FQGNSA. This CDR3 has 15 residues. Trimming pared 5 bases from V and 6 bases from J, leaving 18 bases between.

A remark on this clonotype: One base away lies a much larger clone, so this may be a sequencing read error. The genes are TRBV28 and TRBJ1-4; D is ambiguous. CDR1 and CDR2 from the germline V gene are MDHEN and SYDVKM. The V and J ends lost 2 bases and 0 bases respectively, with 10 bases between them. This CDR3 is 16 amino acids long. The CDR3 loop reads CASSLAGRATNEKLFF. The CDR3 DNA sequence: TGTGCCAGCAGTTTAGCGGGGAGGGCAACTAATGAAAAACTGTTTTTT.

This clonotype was counted ten times or more. This chain connects TRBV24-1 to TRBJ2-2, with D maybe TRBD1 (6 bases). Germline assignment: CDR1 KGHDR and CDR2 SFDVKD. The V end lost 5 bases, the J end lost 5 bases, and 8 bases lay between the germline ends. The CDR3 consists of 13 residues. CDR3 coding DNA: TGTGCCACCAGTGCCGGGACAACCGGGGAGCTGTTTTTT. This encodes CATSAGTTGELFF.

Many counts were recorded for this clonotype. V gene TRBV15 combines with J gene TRBJ1-5, with 11 bases lining up with TRBD1. The CDR3 has 17 amino acids. Germline V gene lookup returns CDR1 LNHNV and CDR2 YYDKDF (reference sequence). The trim removed 0 bases at V and 5 bases at J, leaving 6 bases unmatched. The DNA of the CDR3 is TGTGCCACCAGCAGAGACTTACCGGGACAGGGGGATCAGCCCCAGCATTTT. Translating gives CATSRDLPGQGDQPQHF.

This clonotype was recorded at least ten times. This chain uses TRBV20-1 with TRBJ1-1, with a tentative D call TRBD1 (5 bases). V was trimmed by 3 bases and J by 4 bases, leaving 6 bases between them. The germline V gene has CDR1 DFQATT and CDR2 SNEGSKA (reference sequence). This CDR3 is 11 amino acids long. The CDR3 nucleotides are TGCAGTGCTAGCCAGGGCACTGAAGCTTTCTTT. It encodes CSASQGTEAFF.